This T cell receptor (beta chain) was retrieved from a study of T cells after yellow fever vaccination. Study-level points and caveats: FACS-sorted repertoires might harbor abundant contaminating clonotypes from the bulk population.

Germline V lookup: CDR1 SGHTA, CDR2 FQGTGA. V trimming: 1 base; J trimming: 3 bases; junction bases outside the gene matches: 4. The CDR3 extends over 15 amino acids. In its sample, this clonotype was seen many times. Its target is not known. TCRdb called the 5' RACE reads again in MiXCR, with one record for every CDR3 protein. This table holds around 250,000 distinct CDR3 sequences, 6.5% to 8.5% found once. Sequencing was performed on CD4+ T cells sorted from PBMCs, taken 15 days after the yellow fever booster vaccination. The chain has TRBV7-3 and TRBJ2-3; TRBD2 matches 7 bases. The TCR comes from a man aged 30 to 45 who received the YFV17D yellow fever vaccine. CDR3 loop: CASSLMGGSTDTQYF. CDR3 in DNA: TGTGCCAGCAGCTTAATGGGCGGGAGTACAGATACGCAGTATTTT.